This entry lists 7 T cell receptor beta chains sequenced from one sample in a study of T cell repertoires in cytomegalovirus infection. TCRdb reanalysed the reads using MiXCR and keeps one entry per CDR3 protein. There are 200,000 or so distinct CDR3 sequences in the sample; roughly 20% occur only once, and less than 3.5% lies in the top ten. The sample comprised PBMCs. The source is a human donor in good health (CMV status not recorded). Some clones in this sample may be carry-over from other donors' samples.

There are a few counts of this clonotype. The chain links TRBV4-1 to TRBJ2-2; tentatively, D is TRBD2 (7 bases). Germline assignment: CDR1 MGHRA and CDR2 YSYEKL. Trimming left V 0 bases short and J 3 bases short, with 14 bases between. The CDR3 covers 17 residues. The CDR3 nucleotides are TGCGCCAGCAGCCAAGATGAGGCGGGGGCTTACACCGGGGAGCTGTTTTTT. Encoded protein: CASSQDEAGAYTGELFF.

This clonotype was counted at least ten times. This chain links TRBV7-2 with TRBJ2-7; 8 bases are shared with TRBD2. Germline CDR1 reads SGHTA; CDR2 reads FQGNSA. The length of the CDR3 is 14 residues. The V segment lost 3 bases and the J segment 3 bases; nucleotides outside the gene matches: 4. The chain's CDR3 is CASSLSGTSYEQYF. CDR3 DNA: TGTGCCAGCAGCTTGTCCGGGACTAGCTACGAGCAGTACTTC.

This clonotype was picked up many times. The V call is TRBV7-2, the J call TRBJ2-7, with 7 bases fitting TRBD1. There are 15 residues in the CDR3. Germline V gives CDR1 SGHTA, CDR2 FQGNSA. The V segment lost 1 base and the J segment 2 bases; nucleotides outside the gene matches: 5. CDR3 residues: CASSLVGTETYEQYF. DNA for the CDR3: TGTGCCAGCAGCTTAGTTGGGACAGAGACCTACGAGCAGTACTTC.

This clonotype was seen at least ten times. This sequence joins TRBV12-3 or TRBV12-4 and TRBJ2-2; D possibly uses TRBD1 or TRBD2 (6 bases each). The CDR3 loop spans 15 amino acids. V lost 3 bases and J lost 3, with 11 bases in between. Written as DNA, the CDR3 is TGTGCCAGCAGTTTTCGGGGGCGAGACACCGGGGAGCTGTTTTTT. The encoded protein is CASSFRGRDTGELFF.

The chain employs TRBV7-9 and TRBJ2-7, with 10 positions matching TRBD1. Per germline, CDR1 SEHNR and CDR2 FQNEAQ (reference sequence). V shed 6 bases and J 3 bases; nucleotides not matched to a gene: 14. CDR3 size: 17 residues. CDR3 residues: CASSTPPGDRGFYEQYF. The CDR3, as DNA: TGTGCCAGCAGTACACCTCCGGGGGACAGGGGCTTCTACGAGCAGTACTTC.

The gene calls are TRBV30 and TRBJ1-1, with a tentative D call TRBD1 (6 bases). The CDR3 totals 16 residues. With 1 base removed from V and 1 base from J, the gap between germline ends came to 16 bases. CDR1 is GTSNPN and CDR2 is SVGIG in the germline V gene (reference sequence). CDR3 protein: CAWSAQPGQRNTEAFF. CDR3 sequence (DNA): TGTGCCTGGAGTGCCCAACCCGGACAGAGGAACACTGAAGCTTTCTTT.

This clonotype was seen a few times. The chain combines TRBV7-6 with TRBJ2-3; 8 positions match TRBD1. This CDR3 is 17 amino acids long. The V gene's germline CDR1 is SGHVS and CDR2 FNYEAQ. The J segment lost 3 bases and the V segment lost 2 bases, leaving 10 bases of the junction unmatched. The CDR3 here is CASSLYVGDRLTDTQYF. The CDR3 region has the DNA TGTGCCAGCAGCTTATATGTCGGGGACAGGTTAACAGATACGCAGTATTTT.